This entry concerns a single TCR beta chain. Antigen specificity is unknown. Described time point: persistent/refractory GD, antithyroid drugs over 5 years with positive TRAb. TCR sequences were obtained from RNA taken from PBMCs. The sample belongs to a study of regulatory T cells in long-lasting Graves disease. About the research overall: To qualify as persistent, Graves' disease required over 5 years of antithyroid drugs with positive TSH receptor antibodies. Study-level findings and limits: TCR diversity was lower in persistent than newly diagnosed Graves' disease. Persistent disease was associated with favored TRBV28 usage and with favored use of TRBJ1-2 and TRBJ2-5. New patients shared around 980 public clonotypes, and persistent patients shared more, with approximately 2,600.

Sequencing libraries for TCR beta were prepared with iRepertoire HTBI primers and Arm-PCR of CDR3 regions. TCRdb reanalysed the multiplex PCR reads using MiXCR and keeps one entry per CDR3 protein. The sample records hundreds of thousands of distinct CDR3 sequences, around 20% being singletons. Germline-derived CDR1 and CDR2 are MGHRA and YSYEKL. J gave up 4 bases and V 5 bases, and 7 bases lay outside the gene matches. The CDR3 has 16 amino acids. Sequenced material: peripheral blood mononuclear cells (PBMCs), taken when the disease was refractory, from a patient treated with antithyroid drugs. The receptor was isolated from a female donor with Graves disease. This chain connects TRBV4-1 to TRBJ2-7; 14 bases are shared with TRBD2. Here the CDR3 reads CASSITGLAGEYEQYF. The CDR3 bases are TGCGCCAGCAGCATTACGGGACTAGCGGGAGAGTACGAGCAGTACTTC.